Sequencing of this T cell receptor (beta chain) was carried out in a study of T cell responses to AZD1222 COVID-19 vaccine (dated by TCRdb to 2020 to 2023). General notes on the study: AZD1222 recipients whose second dose came at about 4 weeks and those whose second dose came at about 12 weeks were combined into one group, since spike-specific TCR depth and breadth did not differ between the two schedules. A total of 233 trial participants underwent TCR sequencing, of whom about 210 received two doses of AZD1222 and around 26 received two doses of the MenACWY control vaccine. Trial participants were enrolled by age into subgroups of 18-55, 56-69 and 70-plus years, and approximately 150, 30 and 60 TCR-sequenced participants, respectively, were included in these subgroups. On the study overall, not on this receptor specifically: Most participants were white British and females outnumbered males, and the authors suggested that clonal diversity may have been underestimated. After two AZD1222 doses, spike-specific TCR breadth and depth were significantly higher than at day 0 and than in MenACWY recipients. The whole spike protein was spanned by vaccine-associated CD4 TCRs, and dominant responses were seen in regions 160-218 and 743-854. Epitopes outside the regions mutated in the B.1.351 and B.1.1.7 variants were reportedly recognized by nearly half of the unique spike-specific TCRs. Because no day 14 peak-response samples were available, repertoires were characterized only after the peak T cell response. The 56-69-year group was small, and its depth increase did not reach significance, likely because of low power. Only six AZD1222 recipients were SARS-CoV-2 seropositive at baseline, limiting conclusions about previously exposed vaccinees.

The cysteine opens and the phenylalanine closes a CDR3 of 14 amino acids. Just the 42-base CDR3 DNA is kept, in frame starting at base 1. In the germline V gene (reference sequence), CDR1 corresponds to LNHDA and CDR2 to SQIVND. The V end loses 9 bases and the J end loses 4 bases, and a stretch of 15 bases separates them. The time point label on this specimen signifies: baseline before first vaccination. The vaccinee samples were drawn from two UK trials, COV001 and COV002, one of which was a single-blind randomized controlled phase 2/3 trial testing AZD1222 (ChAdOx1 nCoV-19) in healthy adults. For TCRbeta chain sequencing, PBMC samples from trial participants were taken at day 0 and at day 28 after the second dose. The CDR3 regions of human TCRbeta chains were analyzed by immunosequencing. On the study's bioinformatics: Repertoire TCRs were matched against a reference library of SARS-CoV-2-specific TCRs generated with the MIRA antigen-specificity platform. Breadth was defined as the fraction of unique TCRs that were SARS-CoV-2-associated. Depth was defined as the fraction of total T cells that were SARS-CoV-2-associated. Using the MIRA data, each spike-specific TCR was assigned both to the spike region to which the TCR was reactive and to a CD4 or CD8 class. Log10-transformed breadth and depth values were compared by one-way ANOVA with Sidak's multiple comparisons tests. The table comes from immuneACCESS by way of TCRdb, which keeps in-frame sequences with V and J called. Part of the clones is missing from these tables; in studies checked, under half for an unresolved V gene and the rest for unknown reasons. V and J calls plus clone size are reproduced from that table; the DNA served to infer D and trimming. Present in this sample are approximately 150,000 clones, 80% to 90% of which were seen just once. The biggest ten clones account for roughly 1.7% of the sample.

A note on this clone: The clone's antigen remains unknown. No base qualities exist here, and no much larger clone lies one base off it.

The sample in question was peripheral blood, obtained on day 0 of AZD1222 vaccination. The chain is made from TRBV19 and TRBJ2-2; confidence is insufficient to name the D gene. This sequence originates from an adult in good health. The CDR3 here reads CASRPNGATGELFF. The DNA sequence follows: TGTGCCAGCCGCCCTAATGGTGCCACCGGGGAGCTGTTTTTT.